This T cell receptor (beta chain) was documented in a study of cytomegalovirus exposure and HLA in healthy donors. The CDR3 consists of 13 residues. Germline V gives CDR1 SGHRS, CDR2 YFSETQ. V lost 3 bases and J 5 bases, leaving 11 bases between the germline ends. 13 Jbeta primers and 60 Vbeta primers were used for the PCR. Profiled with immunoSEQ multiplex PCR; TCRdb holds only in-frame clones, not every one. This table has over 85,000 clones, around four fifths appearing once. Worth noting for this clone: The antigen is undetermined.

Study findings and constraints: Among donors in an Asian-associated ancestry cluster, a later analysis reportedly found fewer N-insertions than the roughly 700-donor mean. As a later analysis showed, a missense DCLRE1C variant was linked to trimming of TCR beta V- and J-genes. Segments of the TCR beta V type were, in most cases, productive about 90% or about 30% of the time in an earlier analysis. Some TCR beta chains (approximately 180 of them) were listed as cytomegalovirus-associated.

The chain has TRBV5-1 and TRBJ1-2; possible D gene TRBD1, 6 bases. The source material was PBMCs. The receptor's source is a man aged 25 to 40 in good health and CMV-seropositive. The CDR3 region has the DNA TGCGCCAGCAGCTCTGGACAGCGGTATGGCTACACCTTC. Translated, it gives CASSSGQRYGYTF.